Shown below are 9 T cell receptor beta chains from a single sample sequenced in a study of vaccination and CD4 T cells after COVID-19. Cultured CD4+ T cell DNA was sequenced using the Oncomine TCR Beta short-read assay. TCRdb recomputed calls from the PCR reads with MiXCR, one row per CDR3 protein. In the table there are over 14,000 distinct CDR3 sequences, 45% to 60% of which are singletons. The treatment was: 10-day PBMC culture with coronavirus spike peptide pools or control peptides (ViraFEST assay). These receptors have no known antigen. Sequencing was performed on CD4+ T cells from blood, cultured in vitro. These receptors were taken from a human donor who had recovered from COVID-19.

The rearrangement uses TRBV20-1 and TRBJ2-7; D not resolved. This CDR3 is 13 amino acids long. Deletions cut 6 bases from V and 1 base from J, with 13 bases between. In germline, CDR1 is DFQATT, CDR2 SNEGSKA (reference sequence). This chain's CDR3 is CSALLDGSYEQYF. The CDR3 bases are TGCAGTGCACTACTGGACGGATCCTACGAGCAGTACTTC.

In this sample, this clonotype turned up a few times. This chain uses TRBV20-1 with TRBJ1-2; TRBD1 matches 11 bases. J lost 8 bases, V lost 3 bases, and 5 bases had no gene match. Germline V gene sequence: CDR1 DFQATT, CDR2 SNEGSKA (reference sequence). CDR3 length: 13 residues. CDR3 coding DNA: TGCAGTGCTAGGGGACAGGGGGAAGGCGGCTACACCTTC. It is translated as CSARGQGEGGYTF.

The chain recombines TRBV19 with TRBJ1-6; the D is unclear. Germline V lookup: CDR1 LNHDA, CDR2 SQIVND (reference sequence). The V end lost 1 base, the J end lost 0 bases, and 7 bases lay between the germline ends. This CDR3 region has 16 residues. CDR3 protein: CASSIGGSSYNSPLHF. DNA for the CDR3: TGTGCCAGTAGTATAGGAGGGAGCTCCTATAATTCACCCCTCCACTTT.

This chain links TRBV20-1 with TRBJ2-7; TRBD1 matches 7 bases. This CDR3 is 12 amino acids long. V shed 6 bases, J shed 4 bases, and the junction held 6 bases outside the gene matches. Germline loops: CDR1 DFQATT, CDR2 SNEGSKA (reference sequence). CDR3 sequence: CSARDRDYEQYF. The CDR3 DNA reads as TGCAGTGCCCGGGACAGAGATTACGAGCAGTACTTC.

The chain couples TRBV7-2 to TRBJ2-4; D is undetermined. CDR3 length: 18 residues. Germline V gives CDR1 SGHTA, CDR2 FQGNSA. Trimming removed 5 bases from V and 3 bases from J, with 23 bases in between. CDR3 protein: CASSPRPPGLSGKNIQYF. The CDR3 DNA is TGTGCCAGCAGCCCCCGCCCCCCGGGCCTATCGGGCAAAAACATTCAGTACTTC.

The rearrangement links TRBV6-1 to TRBJ1-2, with a tentative D call TRBD1 (6 bases). CDR1 MNHNS and CDR2 SASEGT come from the germline V gene. The CDR3 totals 16 residues. V lost 5 bases and J lost 5, with 21 bases in between. The chain's CDR3 is CASSIEGGRREYGYTF. CDR3 coding DNA: TGTGCCAGCAGTATTGAGGGGGGGAGACGCGAATATGGCTACACCTTC.

V and J are TRBV24-1 and TRBJ2-5, with 9 bases lining up with TRBD1. The germline V gene has CDR1 KGHDR and CDR2 SFDVKD. After removal of 3 bases from V and 5 bases from J, the junction contained 3 bases not matched to a gene. The CDR3 is 14 amino acids. The CDR3 DNA reads as TGTGCCACCAGTGATGTTGACAGGGGGGAGACCCAGTACTTC. This sequence encodes CATSDVDRGETQYF.

The chain employs TRBV28 and TRBJ1-2; 8 bases map to TRBD1. The CDR3 runs to 15 residues. V was pared by 5 bases and J by 4 bases, with 9 bases of the junction left unmatched. Germline loops: CDR1 MDHEN, CDR2 SYDVKM. CDR3: CASSTRNRGGYGYTF. Written as DNA, the CDR3 is TGTGCCAGCAGTACCCGAAACAGGGGGGGCTATGGCTACACCTTC.

This chain links TRBV11-2 with TRBJ2-1, with 7 bases that match TRBD2. This CDR3 spans 15 amino acids. Per germline, CDR1 SGHAT and CDR2 FQNNGV. V shed 1 base, J shed 7 bases, and the junction held 7 bases outside the gene matches. The CDR3 sequence: CASSLGASGRNEQFF. For the CDR3, the DNA is TGTGCCAGCAGCTTAGGGGCTAGCGGTAGAAATGAGCAGTTCTTC.